The rows below give T cell receptor beta chains drawn from one sample of a study of metastatic and nonmetastatic thyroid tumors. With MiXCR, TCRdb called clones anew from the PCR reads. Of tens of thousands of clones in the sample, less than 40% are singletons; the top ten hold about a fifth. Material for sequencing was blood. The receptors here all came from a male donor with papillary thyroid cancer or a benign thyroid nodule (not recorded which). Some clones in this sample may be carry-over from other donors' samples. The CDR3 runs from the conserved cysteine through the conserved F or W. The D gene is left open where the match is weak. Clone size, where shown, is once, few, many, or a class for clones that have expanded.

d_call j_call clone_size v_call cdr3_aa cdr3_nt
- TRBJ1-4 - TRBV5-1 CASSLAARRGEKLFF TGCGCCAGCAGCTTGGCGGCCCGGCGGGGTGAAAAACTGTTTTTT
TRBD1 TRBJ2-7 many TRBV7-2 CASSSGTGLGEQYF TGTGCCAGCAGCTCCGGGACAGGGCTAGGCGAGCAGTACTTC
TRBD2 TRBJ2-5 few TRBV2 CASRGGEETQYF TGTGCCAGCAGGGGAGGGGAGGAGACCCAGTACTTC
- TRBJ2-2 - TRBV2 CASRGINYSGELFF TGTGCCAGCAGGGGGATAAACTACTCCGGGGAGCTGTTTTTT
- TRBJ2-1 - TRBV20-1 CSAGTGTDYNEQFF TGCAGTGCCGGGACCGGGACTGACTACAATGAGCAGTTCTTC
- TRBJ2-7 many TRBV7-9 CASSDRDSTREQYF TGTGCCAGCAGCGACCGGGACTCGACTCGCGAGCAGTACTTC
TRBD1 TRBJ1-1 many TRBV5-1 CASRIAGGRNTEAFF TGCGCCAGCAGAATTGCAGGGGGTCGGAACACTGAAGCTTTCTTT
- TRBJ2-3 many TRBV7-2 CASSSRQSLSDTQYF TGTGCCAGCAGCTCTCGACAGAGTCTATCAGATACGCAGTATTTT
- TRBJ2-5 many TRBV18 CASSPPEAKETQYF TGTGCCAGCTCACCACCGGAAGCCAAAGAGACCCAGTACTTC
- TRBJ1-1 - TRBV20-1 CSATGSVGTEAFF TGCAGTGCTACGGGGAGCGTGGGCACTGAAGCTTTCTTT
TRBD1 TRBJ2-7 - TRBV4-1 CAISQGDEQYF TGCGCCATCAGCCAGGGGGACGAGCAGTACTTC
TRBD2 TRBJ2-1 - TRBV19 CARGFRTSGRHEQFF TGTGCCAGAGGATTTCGGACTAGCGGGAGGCATGAGCAGTTCTTC
TRBD2 TRBJ2-1 many TRBV28 CASSPPFGTSGALNEQFF TGTGCCAGCAGCCCCCCGTTCGGGACTAGCGGAGCCCTCAATGAGCAGTTCTTC
- TRBJ2-7 - TRBV7-8 CASSSTDIDEQYF TGTGCCAGCAGCTCGACCGACATAGACGAGCAGTACTTC
- TRBJ1-6 medium-sized TRBV19 CASSIQGANNSPLHF TGTGCCAGTAGTATACAGGGAGCGAATAATTCACCCCTCCACTTT
- TRBJ1-6 - TRBV27 CASRPLYRADRSPLHF TGTGCCAGCAGACCCCTCTACAGGGCGGATCGATCACCCCTCCACTTT
- TRBJ2-3 - TRBV6-1 CASRRGTDTQYF TGTGCCAGCAGGCGGGGCACAGATACGCAGTATTTT
TRBD1 TRBJ2-5 - TRBV24-1 CATSDTGQGGETQYF TGTGCCACCAGTGACACGGGACAGGGGGGAGAGACCCAGTACTTC
TRBD2 TRBJ2-1 few TRBV20-1 CSARTRLAGVEQFF TGCAGTGCTAGAACCCGACTAGCGGGAGTTGAGCAGTTCTTC
- TRBJ2-7 medium-sized TRBV5-5 CASSEDRRGEQYF TGTGCCAGCAGCGAGGACCGCCGTGGGGAGCAGTACTTC
- TRBJ2-2 - TRBV30 CAWSPQSTGELFF TGTGCCTGGAGTCCGCAGTCCACCGGGGAGCTGTTTTTT
- TRBJ2-5 many TRBV5-1 CASSSTGNSETQYF TGCGCCAGCAGCTCCACAGGGAATTCGGAGACCCAGTACTTC
TRBD1 TRBJ2-1 - TRBV11-2 CASSLGGQGATEQFF TGTGCCAGCAGCTTAGGGGGACAGGGGGCGACTGAGCAGTTCTTC
- TRBJ2-7 many TRBV29-1 CSVLANYEQYF TGCAGCGTTTTAGCGAACTACGAGCAGTACTTC
- TRBJ1-1 - TRBV11-2 CASRRTDGRRTEAFF TGTGCCAGCAGGAGAACAGATGGTAGAAGGACTGAAGCTTTCTTT
TRBD2 TRBJ2-5 many TRBV5-1 CASSDRAGPQETQYF TGCGCCAGCAGCGATAGAGCGGGGCCCCAAGAGACCCAGTACTTC
TRBD2 TRBJ2-1 many TRBV2 CASRTRASGRAGGEQFF TGTGCCAGCAGGACCAGGGCTAGCGGGAGGGCCGGTGGTGAGCAGTTCTTC
- TRBJ2-3 medium-sized TRBV7-2 CASSLWGVSADTQYF TGTGCCAGCAGCTTATGGGGAGTTAGCGCAGATACGCAGTATTTT
TRBD1 TRBJ1-1 few TRBV19 CASSLGQGNTEAFF TGTGCCAGTAGTCTGGGACAGGGTAACACTGAAGCTTTCTTT
TRBD2 TRBJ2-7 many TRBV18 CASSSTSGSFYEQYF TGTGCCAGCTCGAGTACTAGCGGGAGTTTTTACGAGCAGTACTTC
TRBD1 TRBJ1-2 - TRBV28 CASSSDRNYGYTF TGTGCCAGCAGCTCGGACAGGAACTATGGCTACACCTTC
- TRBJ2-3 many TRBV3-1 CASSQAGDPDTQYF TGTGCCAGCAGCCAAGCAGGGGACCCAGATACGCAGTATTTT
TRBD1 TRBJ1-3 - TRBV5-4 CASSLAPLTGRGNTIYF TGTGCCAGCAGCTTGGCTCCGCTGACAGGGCGCGGAAACACCATATATTTT
TRBD2 TRBJ2-3 few TRBV24-1 CATSPGGSADTQYF TGTGCCACCAGCCCCGGGGGGTCGGCAGATACGCAGTATTTT
TRBD2 TRBJ2-1 - TRBV11-2 CASSSTYSGLNNEQFF TGTGCCAGCAGCTCCACTTACTCGGGACTAAACAATGAGCAGTTCTTC
- TRBJ1-1 - TRBV20-1 CSARYLSSEAFF TGCAGTGCTAGATATCTCTCTTCTGAAGCTTTCTTT
- TRBJ1-1 many TRBV30 CAWSGGGNTEAFF TGTGCCTGGAGTGGTGGGGGGAACACTGAAGCTTTCTTT
- TRBJ2-5 many TRBV3-1 CASSAGLRQTQYF TGTGCCAGCTCTGCAGGGTTACGGCAGACCCAGTACTTC
- TRBJ1-4 - TRBV28 CASSLPTDSKLFF TGTGCCAGCAGTCTACCAACCGACAGCAAACTGTTTTTT
TRBD1 TRBJ2-2 many TRBV5-4 CASSNGQGVIGELFF TGTGCCAGCAGTAACGGACAGGGGGTAATCGGGGAGCTGTTTTTT
- TRBJ1-3 - TRBV11-2 CASSSLWSSGNTIYF TGTGCCAGCAGCTCCCTGTGGTCCTCTGGAAACACCATATATTTT
TRBD2 TRBJ2-3 - TRBV4-1 CASSRRLAASTDTQYF TGCGCCAGCAGCCGCAGACTAGCAGCAAGCACAGATACGCAGTATTTT
TRBD1 TRBJ1-6 few TRBV6-1 CASSEEGGTGDSPLHF TGTGCCAGCAGTGAAGAGGGGGGGACAGGGGATTCACCCCTCCACTTT
- TRBJ2-1 medium-sized TRBV7-2 CASSFYSGTYNEQFF TGTGCCAGCAGCTTTTACTCGGGTACCTACAATGAGCAGTTCTTC
- TRBJ1-1 medium-sized TRBV4-3 CASSQDVQGGTEAFF TGCGCCAGCAGCCAAGACGTACAGGGCGGGACTGAAGCTTTCTTT
TRBD2 TRBJ2-3 - TRBV20-1 CSARDGGRAPDTQYF TGCAGTGCTAGAGATGGGGGGAGGGCCCCAGATACGCAGTATTTT
TRBD1 TRBJ2-5 many TRBV6-1 CASMGQGNKETQYF TGTGCCAGCATGGGACAGGGTAACAAAGAGACCCAGTACTTC
- TRBJ1-4 medium-sized TRBV4-2 CASSQERQDLGNEKLFF TGTGCCAGCAGCCAAGAAAGGCAGGACTTGGGGAATGAAAAACTGTTTTTT
- TRBJ2-3 many TRBV7-7 CASSAEGDTQYF TGTGCTAGCAGCGCCGAAGGGGATACGCAGTATTTT
- TRBJ1-4 - TRBV12-3/TRBV12-4 CASSLSKGSEKLFF TGTGCCAGCAGTTTGTCCAAAGGGAGTGAAAAACTGTTTTTT
TRBD1 TRBJ1-1 medium-sized TRBV20-1 CSARGRTGMNTEAFF TGCAGTGCTAGAGGGCGGACAGGGATGAACACTGAAGCTTTCTTT
TRBD1 TRBJ1-1 - TRBV19 CASSITGTGGQAFF TGTGCCAGTAGTATAACCGGGACAGGGGGTCAAGCTTTCTTT
TRBD1 TRBJ1-1 - TRBV5-1 CASSSPGQGADTEAFF TGCGCCAGCAGCTCACCGGGACAGGGGGCGGACACTGAAGCTTTCTTT
TRBD1 TRBJ1-4 many TRBV2 CASRNGRTGTNEKLFF TGTGCCAGCAGGAATGGACGGACAGGAACAAATGAAAAACTGTTTTTT
TRBD1 TRBJ2-7 - TRBV11-2 CASSSGQGSYEQYF TGTGCCAGCAGCTCGGGACAGGGGTCGTACGAGCAGTACTTC
TRBD2 TRBJ2-1 many TRBV18 CASSLLGTSDHNEQFF TGTGCCAGCTCCTTACTGGGGACTAGCGATCACAATGAGCAGTTCTTC
TRBD1 TRBJ2-7 - TRBV28 CASSLWVGQGPYEQYF TGTGCCAGCAGTCTATGGGTCGGACAGGGACCCTACGAGCAGTACTTC